The TCR beta chain described here comes from a study of OX40 agonist ivuxolimab in advanced cancers. Study at large: Partial responses occurred in Three dose-escalation patients, one with hepatocellular carcinoma and two with cutaneous melanoma. Study outcomes and limitations: The average count of expanded clones was higher among CD8+ T cells than among CD4+.

Sequencing was performed with immunoSEQ multiplex PCR; in TCRdb, only in-frame clones are kept and a portion is missing. The sample lists tens of thousands of clones; around 82% were seen once. A word on this clone: Its specificity is not known.

This sequence was found in an adult with an advanced solid tumor such as melanoma, head and neck, liver or kidney cancer. The sample was CD4+ or CD8+ T cells sorted from blood, taken in a trial of the OX40 agonist ivuxolimab.

DNA for the CDR3: TGTGCCAGCAGAGCCGCAGGGGTGGCTGGGGCCAACGTCCTGACTTTC. Translated, it gives CASRAAGVAGANVLTF. V usage is TRBV5-6 and J usage is TRBJ2-6, with a possible D match to TRBD1 (6 bases). Trimming took off 5 bases at V and 2 bases at J, with 14 bases between the two ends. The CDR3 extends over 16 amino acids. Germline V gene sequence: CDR1 SGHDT, CDR2 YYEEEE.